Following are 23 T cell receptor beta chains from one sample sequenced in a study of T cell responses to AZD1222 COVID-19 vaccine (dated by TCRdb to the early 2020s). According to the study, the label for this sample's time point signals: baseline before first vaccination. Receptors were amplified or captured by the immunoSEQ multiplex PCR assay. This immuneACCESS table, as held by TCRdb, lists in-frame sequences with V and J called but not all clones. Of the missing ones, under half trace to an unresolved V gene in checked studies; the others have no known cause. A total of 150,000 to 200,000 clones appear in this sample, roughly 93% of them only once. The ten most abundant clones make up 0.7% to 0.9% of the sample. Here the sequenced sample was peripheral blood, taken on day 0 of AZD1222 vaccination. These receptors came from an adult in good health.

CDR3 region: CASSLELRWLFF. CDR3 in DNA: TGTGCCAGCAGCCTTGAACTCCGGTGGCTGTTTTTT. This chain uses TRBV6-6 with TRBJ2-2, with D uncertain. The length of the CDR3 is 12 residues. Trimming left V 6 bases short and J 13 bases short, with 15 bases between. The germline V gene has CDR1 MNHNY and CDR2 SVGAGI (reference sequence).

The gene calls are TRBV2 and TRBJ2-1; D is perhaps TRBD2 (5 bases). The CDR3 totals 13 residues. V was cut by 4 bases and J by 7 bases, with 11 bases left in between. Germline V gives CDR1 SNHLY, CDR2 FYNNEI. DNA for the CDR3: TGTGCCAGCAGTGTTGGTAGGAGGAATGAGCAGTTCTTC. Translation gives CASSVGRRNEQFF.

This clone appeared a few times. The V gene is TRBV4-1, the J gene TRBJ2-3; D not resolved. Between the trimmed V and J ends, which lost 1 base and 0 bases, there was a span of 11 bases. Per the germline V gene, CDR1 is MGHRA and CDR2 is YSYEKL. CDR3 length equals 16 residues. The CDR3 DNA is TGCGCCAGCAGCCAAGTTAATCTGATTAGCACAGATACGCAGTATTTT. As protein: CASSQVNLISTDTQYF.

This clone was picked up a small number of times. The junction shows a germline mismatch at one end, possibly a read error. CDR3 coding DNA: TGTGCCAGCGGTTATCAAGGCGGCGACTATGGCTACACCTTC. This encodes CASGYQGGDYGYTF. The gene calls are TRBV6-5 and TRBJ1-2; D ambiguous. CDR1 is MNHEY, CDR2 SVGAGI, per germline. This CDR3 contains 14 residues.

This chain links TRBV7-9 with TRBJ1-2; 7 nucleotides align to TRBD1. The CDR3 runs 16 residues. CDR1 and CDR2 from the germline V gene are SEHNR and FQNEAQ (reference sequence). The V gene end was trimmed by 7 bases and the J gene end by 7 bases; junction bases not matched to a gene: 18. The CDR3 loop reads CASTRFPGQTPSGYTF. DNA of the CDR3: TGTGCCAGCACCAGGTTTCCGGGACAGACCCCATCTGGCTACACCTTC.

The rearrangement links TRBV2 to TRBJ2-1; 9 nucleotides line up with TRBD1. Germline lookup yields CDR1 SNHLY and CDR2 FYNNEI. The V and J ends lost 6 bases and 8 bases, in that order; junction bases with no gene match: 2. The CDR3 runs 12 residues. CDR3 in DNA: TGTGCCAGCAGGAGACAGGGGGATGAGCAGTTCTTC. Translating gives CASRRQGDEQFF.

The V and J genes are TRBV6-5 and TRBJ1-1; tentatively, D is TRBD1 (5 bases). Germline V gives CDR1 MNHEY, CDR2 SVGAGI. The CDR3 spans 13 residues. The V and J ends lost 6 bases and 6 bases respectively, with 14 bases between them. Written as DNA, the CDR3 is TGTGCCAGCAGGAACCGCGGGGGGGCTGAAGCTTTCTTT. It yields the protein CASRNRGGAEAFF.

This chain links TRBV10-3 with TRBJ1-1, with 7 bases aligning to TRBD1. Germline assignment: CDR1 ENHRY and CDR2 SYGVKD. Trimming cost V 0 bases and J 9 bases; bases outside gene matches: 13. This CDR3 is 16 amino acids long. The DNA of the CDR3 is TGTGCCATCAGTGAGTCACGGGGGCAGACAGGGAACCAAGCTTTCTTT. This codes for CAISESRGQTGNQAFF.

The V gene is TRBV7-2, the J gene TRBJ1-5; D remains unclear. Trimming pared 2 bases from V and 3 bases from J, leaving 11 bases between. The V gene's germline CDR1 is SGHTA and CDR2 FQGNSA. CDR3 length: 15 amino acids. CDR3 DNA: TGTGCCAGCAGCTTACTGGCAACTTCCAATCAGCCCCAGCATTTT. As protein: CASSLLATSNQPQHF.

This clone came up once. The rearrangement links TRBV19 to TRBJ1-1; the D gene is possibly TRBD1 (5 bases). Germline V CDR1 and CDR2: LNHDA, SQIVND (reference sequence). V lost 10 bases and J 4 bases, leaving 19 bases between the germline ends. The CDR3 is made up of 14 amino acids. The CDR3 nucleotides read TGTGCCACTGGGGGGGATGTTTGGGGCACTGAAGCTTTCTTT. Translation gives CATGGDVWGTEAFF.

The chain is built from TRBV5-1 and TRBJ1-2; D call uncertain. The length of the CDR3 is 12 residues. Germline V CDR1 and CDR2: SGHRS, YFSETQ. V was pared by 4 bases and J by 4 bases, with 8 bases between. The CDR3 sequence: CASSDTAYGYTF. The CDR3 DNA is TGCGCCAGCAGCGATACAGCCTATGGCTACACCTTC.

The chain carries TRBV4-3 and TRBJ2-4; 7 bases map to TRBD2. Germline V gene lookup returns CDR1 LGHNA and CDR2 YSLEER. CDR3 length: 19 amino acids. Losses at the gene ends were 0 bases for V and 0 bases for J; bases not matched to a gene: 11. CDR3 loop: CASSQDLGSGVKAKNIQYF. CDR3 coding DNA: TGCGCCAGCAGCCAAGACTTAGGGAGCGGGGTTAAAGCCAAAAACATTCAGTACTTC.

The chain links TRBV19 to TRBJ1-6; 7 bases are shared with TRBD1. The junction had 9 bases not matched to a gene; V was cut back by 5 bases and J by 8 bases. The V gene's germline CDR1 is LNHDA and CDR2 SQIVND (reference sequence). This CDR3 contains 15 residues. The CDR3 DNA reads TGTGCCAGTAGTTCCTTGACAGGGAAGTATTCACCCCTCCACTTT. This encodes CASSSLTGKYSPLHF.

This clone was seen only once. V usage is TRBV29-1 and J usage is TRBJ1-2; D uncertain. V was shortened by 7 bases and J by 4 bases, with 10 bases between the two germline ends. This CDR3 region has 11 residues. CDR1 is SQVTM and CDR2 is ANQGSEA in the germline V gene. The CDR3 sequence: CSGYSTYGYTF. The CDR3 nucleotides read TGCAGCGGTTACAGCACCTATGGCTACACCTTC.

V usage is TRBV28 and J usage is TRBJ1-1, with D hard to call. Germline V gene lookup returns CDR1 MDHEN and CDR2 SYDVKM. The CDR3 is made up of 12 amino acids. V dropped 3 bases and J dropped 8 bases, with 10 bases sitting between them. The CDR3 loop reads CASSFFMREAFF. The CDR3 DNA reads TGTGCCAGCAGTTTCTTTATGCGGGAAGCTTTCTTT.

The V and J genes are TRBV9 and TRBJ1-1, with TRBD1 as a possible D gene (5 bases). Germline CDR1 reads SGDLS; CDR2 reads YYNGEE. The CDR3 extends over 15 amino acids. V lost 4 bases, J lost 1 base, and 14 bases lay in between. The CDR3 DNA follows: TGTGCCAGCAGCCCTAGTGGGCAGGGGAACACTGAAGCTTTCTTT. Translating it yields CASSPSGQGNTEAFF.

The V gene is TRBV3-1 (or the pseudogene TRBV3-2), the J gene TRBJ2-2; D uncertain. CDR1 LGHDT and CDR2 YNNKEL come from the germline V gene (reference sequence). The CDR3 consists of 14 residues. Deletions cut 4 bases from V and 4 bases from J, with 10 bases between. This CDR3 reads CASSRHEATGELFF. The CDR3 region has the DNA TGTGCCAGCAGCCGTCATGAGGCCACCGGGGAGCTGTTTTTT.

This chain joins TRBV11-2 and TRBJ1-1; no reliable D call. Trimming removed 1 base from V and 1 base from J, with 13 bases in between. From germline, CDR1 is SGHAT and CDR2 FQNNGV. There are 16 residues in the CDR3. CDR3 DNA: TGTGCCAGCAGCTTAGGGGGTGGTAAGCAGAACACTGAAGCTTTCTTT. The encoded protein is CASSLGGGKQNTEAFF.

The V gene is TRBV4-1, the J gene TRBJ2-5; 9 bases align to TRBD2. Unmatched junction bases numbered 14, after V lost 1 base and J lost 5 bases. The length of the CDR3 is 18 residues. The germline CDR1 and CDR2 sequences are MGHRA and YSYEKL. CDR3 amino acids: CASSQVGVPGLAGETQYF. The CDR3 region has the DNA TGCGCCAGCAGCCAAGTGGGGGTCCCGGGACTAGCAGGCGAGACCCAGTACTTC.

The chain recombines TRBV4-3 with TRBJ2-7, with TRBD2 identical over 7 bases. V lost 0 bases, J lost 4 bases, and 9 bases stayed unmatched. CDR3 length: 16 amino acids. Germline-derived CDR1 and CDR2 are LGHNA and YSLEER. Here the CDR3 reads CASSQERLGGSYEQYF. For the CDR3, the DNA is TGCGCCAGCAGCCAAGAGCGATTGGGGGGGTCGTACGAGCAGTACTTC.

The rearrangement links TRBV5-4 to TRBJ1-6; D perhaps matches TRBD1 (6 bases). The CDR3 totals 14 residues. Germline values: CDR1 SGHNT, CDR2 YYREEE (reference sequence). The V and J ends lost 1 base and 10 bases respectively, with 12 bases between them. In DNA, the CDR3 is TGTGCCAGCAGCTTGTATGGGACACAATCACCCCTCCACTTT. Its protein is CASSLYGTQSPLHF.

The gene calls are TRBV7-2 and TRBJ2-3; 9 bases align to TRBD2. Looked up from germline, CDR1 is SGHTA and CDR2 is FQGNSA. V was pared by 3 bases and J by 2 bases, with 6 bases of the junction left unmatched. The CDR3 extends over 16 amino acids. CDR3: CASSFRLAGPTDTQYF. In DNA, the CDR3 is TGTGCCAGCAGCTTCCGCCTAGCGGGACCCACAGATACGCAGTATTTT. Together with reference TRBV7-2 and TRBJ2-3, the CDR3 gives the full variable domain: GAGVSQSPSNKVTEKGKDVELRCDPISGHTALYWYRQSLGQGLEFLIYFQGNSAPDKSGLPSDRFSAERTGGSVSTLTIQRTQQEDSAVYLCASSFRLAGPTDTQYFGPGTRLTVL.

In this sample, this clone turned up once. The J gene is TRBJ1-1, the V gene TRBV7-9, with TRBD1 identical over 9 bases. Trimming cost V 1 base and J 4 bases; bases outside gene matches: 1. Germline CDR1 reads SEHNR; CDR2 reads FQNEAQ (reference sequence). CDR3 length: 14 residues. The CDR3 bases are TGTGCCAGCAGCTTAGTACAGGGGGCCACTGAAGCTTTCTTT. Translating it yields CASSLVQGATEAFF. Based on the CDR3 plus reference TRBV7-9 and TRBJ1-1, the full variable domain is DTGVSQNPRHKITKRGQNVTFRCDPISEHNRLYWYRQTLGQGPEFLTYFQNEAQLEKSRLLSDRFSAERPKGSFSTLEIQRTEQGDSAMYLCASSLVQGATEAFFGQGTRLTVV.